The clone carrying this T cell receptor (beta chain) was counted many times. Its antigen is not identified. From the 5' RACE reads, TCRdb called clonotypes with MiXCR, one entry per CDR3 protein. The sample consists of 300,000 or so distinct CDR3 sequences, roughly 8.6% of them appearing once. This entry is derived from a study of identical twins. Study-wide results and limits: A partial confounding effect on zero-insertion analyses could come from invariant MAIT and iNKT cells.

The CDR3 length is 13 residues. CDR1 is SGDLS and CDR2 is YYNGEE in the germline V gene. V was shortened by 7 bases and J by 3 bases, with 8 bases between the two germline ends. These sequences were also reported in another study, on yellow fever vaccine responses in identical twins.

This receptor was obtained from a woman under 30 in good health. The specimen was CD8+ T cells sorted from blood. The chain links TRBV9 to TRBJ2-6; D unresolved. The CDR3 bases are TGTGCCAGCCTAAGTGGTGGGGCCAACGTCCTGACTTTC. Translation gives CASLSGGANVLTF.